Below are 26 T cell receptor beta chains sequenced from a single sample in a study of T cells after yellow fever vaccination. TCRdb re-called the 5' RACE reads with MiXCR, one entry per CDR3 protein. Of about 53,000 distinct CDR3 sequences in the sample, approximately 6% were seen once. The sequencing here drew on PBMCs, either bulk or a sorted T-cell subset (CD4+, CD8+, memory, or dextramer-sorted; not recorded which), taken on the day of the yellow fever booster vaccination. Receptor source: a man aged 18 to 29 who received the YFV17D yellow fever vaccine.

The V gene is TRBV19, the J gene TRBJ2-4; weak D call: TRBD2 (6 bases). The V end was cut by 3 bases, the J end by 8 bases, with 14 bases between. Germline loops: CDR1 LNHDA, CDR2 SQIVND (reference sequence). This CDR3 spans 14 amino acids. CDR3 residues: CASSISAAGYIQYF. The CDR3 nucleotides read TGTGCCAGTAGTATCTCAGCCGCGGGGTACATTCAGTACTTC.

This clonotype was seen many times. This sequence joins TRBV7-6 and TRBJ2-1, with D possibly being TRBD1 or TRBD2 (6 bases each). Trimming stripped 3 bases from V and 8 bases from J, with 11 bases between. CDR1 and CDR2 (germline): SGHVS, FNYEAQ. This CDR3 has 13 amino acids. CDR3 bases: TGTGCCAGCAGCTTTGACGGGGGCGATGAGCAGTTCTTC. Translation gives CASSFDGGDEQFF.

This clonotype was observed many times. V gene TRBV14 combines with J gene TRBJ2-1, with unresolved D. There are 12 residues in the CDR3. Germline loops: CDR1 SGHDN, CDR2 FVKESK. V was shortened by 6 bases and J by 16 bases, with 19 bases between the two germline ends. The CDR3 region is CASSPSYILPFF. The CDR3 DNA is TGTGCCAGCAGTCCTTCCTACATCCTTCCATTCTTC. The whole variable domain, filled in from reference TRBV14 and TRBJ2-1, reads EAGVTQFPSHSVIEKGQTVTLRCDPISGHDNLYWYRRVMGKEIKFLLHFVKESKQDESGMPNNRFLAERTGGTYSTLKVQPAELEDSGVYFCASSPSYILPFFGPGTRLTVL.

There are many counts of this clonotype. The chain uses TRBV20-1 and TRBJ1-1, with 9 bases matching TRBD1. There are 11 residues in the CDR3. Germline V gene lookup returns CDR1 DFQATT and CDR2 SNEGSKA (reference sequence). The CDR3: CRYWTGAEAFF. The CDR3 nucleotides read TGCAGATATTGGACAGGGGCTGAAGCTTTCTTT.

Worth noting for this clonotype: This may come from a read error, since a much larger clone is one base off. V is TRBV4-1 and J is TRBJ1-1, with D possibly being TRBD1 (5 bases). V was pared by 5 bases and J by 6 bases, with 13 bases between. The CDR3 contains 13 residues. In germline, CDR1 is MGHRA, CDR2 YSYEKL. This CDR3 reads CASSWGPGAEAFF. In DNA form, the CDR3 reads TGCGCCAGCAGCTGGGGCCCGGGGGCTGAAGCTTTCTTT.

This clonotype was counted only a few times. The chain recombines TRBV11-1 with TRBJ2-1, with 9 bases matching TRBD1. Germline trimming cut 4 bases from V and 8 bases from J; bases unmatched to any gene: 3. The CDR3 covers 13 residues. Looked up from germline, CDR1 is SGHAT and CDR2 is FQDESV (reference sequence). CDR3 loop: CASSSGQGYEQFF. DNA for the CDR3: TGTGCCAGCAGCTCGGGACAGGGTTATGAGCAGTTCTTC.

This clonotype was picked up many times. The V gene is TRBV5-1, the J gene TRBJ1-2, with 8 bases lining up with TRBD1. The V segment lost 0 bases and the J segment 8 bases; nucleotides outside the gene matches: 6. This CDR3 is built from 14 residues. Germline V gene data show CDR1 as SGHRS and CDR2 as YFSETQ. This chain's CDR3 is CASSLADRVEGYTF. The CDR3 region has the DNA TGCGCCAGCAGCTTGGCGGACAGGGTGGAGGGCTACACCTTC.

This clonotype was seen many times. The chain uses TRBV12-3 or TRBV12-4 and TRBJ2-1, with a weak D call TRBD1 (5 bases). The V end was cut by 6 bases, the J end by 6 bases, with 15 bases between. CDR3 length: 14 residues. The CDR3 DNA reads TGTGCCAGCAGCCCGTTACGGACATTCAATGAGCAGTTCTTC. Protein product: CASSPLRTFNEQFF.

The chain links TRBV6-2 or TRBV6-3 to TRBJ2-1; D remains unclear. The germline gives CDR1 MNHEY, CDR2 SVGEGT. The CDR3 is 12 residues long. The germline V and J ends were trimmed by 3 bases and 7 bases, with 7 bases remaining between them. The CDR3 DNA sequence: TGTGCCAGCAGTTATCCGGGTAATGAGCAGTTCTTC. The encoded protein is CASSYPGNEQFF.

This clonotype has more than one count but fewer than ten. The chain has TRBV18 and TRBJ2-2; D is unclear. The CDR3 spans 18 residues. The germline V gene encodes CDR1 KGHSH and CDR2 LQKENI. Between the trimmed V and J ends, which lost 3 bases and 4 bases, there was a span of 21 bases. The CDR3 loop is CASSPAPLSLGVTGELFF. CDR3 nucleotide sequence: TGTGCCAGCTCACCTGCACCTCTTTCCCTCGGCGTCACCGGGGAGCTGTTTTTT.

This clonotype has a count of ten or more. The chain carries TRBV20-1 and TRBJ2-7; D may be TRBD2 (5 bases). Germline lookup yields CDR1 DFQATT and CDR2 SNEGSKA (reference sequence). The CDR3 consists of 13 residues. Trimming pared 2 bases from V and 5 bases from J, leaving 13 bases between. The CDR3 reads CSARRLAGNEQYF. CDR3 in DNA: TGCAGTGCTAGAAGGCTAGCCGGGAACGAGCAGTACTTC.

This clonotype came up many times. V is TRBV18 and J is TRBJ2-7, with D perhaps TRBD2 (5 bases). The germline V and J ends were trimmed by 5 bases and 2 bases, with 10 bases remaining between them. The CDR3 runs 13 residues. The germline CDR1 and CDR2 sequences are KGHSH and LQKENI. DNA for the CDR3: TGTGCCAGCTCATCCGGGGAGACCTACGAGCAGTACTTC. Its translation is CASSSGETYEQYF.

This clonotype was counted only a few times. The chain joins TRBV19 to TRBJ2-1, with 10 bases fitting TRBD2. This CDR3 contains 17 residues. Germline values: CDR1 LNHDA, CDR2 SQIVND (reference sequence). Unmatched junction bases numbered 10, after V lost 3 bases and J lost 5 bases. CDR3 region: CASSIPSLAGENNEQFF. The CDR3 DNA reads TGTGCCAGTAGTATCCCCTCCCTAGCGGGGGAAAACAATGAGCAGTTCTTC.

This clonotype was seen ten or more times. The J gene is TRBJ2-7, the V gene TRBV10-1; D may be TRBD1 (6 bases). In germline, CDR1 is WNHNN, CDR2 SYGVQD (reference sequence). The CDR3 totals 14 residues. Trimming cost V 6 bases and J 2 bases, with 14 bases left between them. The CDR3 region is CASRTGLGPYEQYV. CDR3 sequence (DNA): TGCGCCAGCAGAACAGGGCTAGGCCCCTACGAGCAGTACGTC.

J is TRBJ1-6 and V is TRBV5-1; D is uncertain. CDR3 size: 16 residues. With 0 bases removed from V and 0 bases from J, the gap between germline ends came to 7 bases. Per germline, CDR1 SGHRS and CDR2 YFSETQ. CDR3 bases: TGCGCCAGCAGCTTGGCTCAGAGCTCCTATAATTCACCCCTCCACTTT. This translates into CASSLAQSSYNSPLHF.

The J gene is TRBJ2-2, the V gene TRBV4-1; D gene ambiguous. Germline CDR1 and CDR2: MGHRA and YSYEKL. Trimming stripped 6 bases from V and 4 bases from J, with 3 bases between. The CDR3 consists of 11 residues. CDR3 bases: TGCGCCAGCAGATCCACCGGGGAGCTGTTTTTT. Translating it yields CASRSTGELFF.

In this sample, this clonotype turned up a few times. The V call is TRBV5-1, the J call TRBJ1-3; TRBD1 matches at 8 bases. Trimming took 2 bases from V and 4 from J; bases not matched to a gene: 5. This CDR3 region has 15 residues. Germline V gives CDR1 SGHRS, CDR2 YFSETQ. The CDR3 DNA reads TGCGCCAGCAGCTTCGGACAGGGTTACGGAAACACCATATATTTT. As protein: CASSFGQGYGNTIYF.

This clonotype was seen repeatedly, ten times or more. The rearrangement uses TRBV20-1 and TRBJ1-3; 7 bases are shared with TRBD1. Looked up from germline, CDR1 is DFQATT and CDR2 is SNEGSKA (reference sequence). The CDR3 is 14 amino acids. V was pared by 6 bases and J by 8 bases, with 13 bases of the junction left unmatched. The CDR3: CSAREQGTGDTIYF. CDR3 in DNA: TGCAGTGCCCGGGAGCAGGGCACAGGGGACACCATATATTTT.

This rearrangement joins TRBV5-1 to TRBJ2-7, with 11 nucleotides matching TRBD2. The germline V gene has CDR1 SGHRS and CDR2 YFSETQ. The CDR3 spans 15 residues. The V segment lost 5 bases and the J segment 3 bases; nucleotides outside the gene matches: 7. CDR3 sequence reads: CASRNLAGGFYEQYF. The CDR3 DNA follows: TGCGCCAGCAGGAACCTAGCGGGGGGTTTCTACGAGCAGTACTTC. Filled out from reference TRBV5-1 and TRBJ2-7, the complete variable domain reads KAGVTQTPRYLIKTRGQQVTLSCSPISGHRSVSWYQQTPGQGLQFLFEYFSETQRNKGNFPGRFSGRQFSNSRSEMNVSTLELGDSALYLCASRNLAGGFYEQYFGPGTRLTVT.

The chain has TRBV20-1 and TRBJ1-1, with a weak D call TRBD1 (6 bases). CDR1 is DFQATT, CDR2 SNEGSKA, per germline (reference sequence). This CDR3 spans 15 amino acids. V lost 2 bases and J lost 1, with 14 bases in between. The CDR3 nucleotides read TGCAGTGCTAGACCCCGGACAGTTACGAACACTGAAGCTTTCTTT. Translated, it gives CSARPRTVTNTEAFF.

This chain uses TRBV12-3 or TRBV12-4 with TRBJ1-2, with a tentative D call TRBD1 (6 bases). The CDR3 is 14 residues long. Between the trimmed V and J ends, which lost 4 bases and 4 bases, there was a span of 13 bases. CDR3 sequence: CASSSEGGGYGYTF. CDR3 DNA sequence: TGTGCCAGCAGTTCCGAGGGGGGGGGCTATGGCTACACCTTC.

In its sample, this clonotype was seen many times. The chain recombines TRBV18 with TRBJ2-5, with D perhaps matching TRBD2 (5 bases). Trimming took 3 bases from V and 3 from J, leaving 11 bases between them. CDR3 length: 14 amino acids. Germline assignment: CDR1 KGHSH and CDR2 LQKENI. CDR3 sequence: CASSPMEAEETQYF. In nucleotides, the CDR3 is TGTGCCAGCTCACCGATGGAGGCAGAAGAGACCCAGTACTTC. Full variable domain (rest looked up from reference TRBV18 and TRBJ2-5): NAGVMQNPRHLVRRRGQEARLRCSPMKGHSHVYWYRQLPEEGLKFMVYLQKENIIDESGMPKERFSAEFPKEGPSILRIQQVVRGDSAAYFCASSPMEAEETQYFGPGTRLLVL.

This clonotype was detected many times. The rearrangement uses TRBV29-1 and TRBJ2-2; D gene unclear. The germline gives CDR1 SQVTM, CDR2 ANQGSEA. Trimming pared 4 bases from V and 5 bases from J, leaving 8 bases between. The CDR3 length is 12 residues. DNA of the CDR3: TGCAGCGTTGTGTTGGGGACCGGGGAGCTGTTTTTT. The encoded protein is CSVVLGTGELFF.

This clonotype was detected only a few times. DNA for the CDR3: TGTGCCAGCAGCTCCCTCACTAGCGGGGGGACTAGCACAGATACGCAGTATTTT. Protein: CASSSLTSGGTSTDTQYF. This rearrangement joins TRBV7-9 to TRBJ2-3; TRBD2 agrees at 12 bases. The CDR3 length is 18 residues. The germline V gene has CDR1 SEHNR and CDR2 FQNEAQ (reference sequence). V shed 4 bases and J 0 bases; nucleotides not matched to a gene: 8.

This clonotype came up many times. The rearrangement uses TRBV12-3 or TRBV12-4 and TRBJ2-1; unclear D gene. This CDR3 comprises 12 residues. V was pared by 8 bases and J by 0 bases, with 5 bases between. CDR3 sequence reads: CASCSSYNEQFF. The CDR3 DNA is TGTGCCAGCTGCAGCTCCTACAATGAGCAGTTCTTC.

Ten or more counts support this clonotype. One end of the junction is discordant with germline, which a read error may explain. The chain recombines TRBV20-1 with TRBJ1-1, with a possible D match to TRBD1 (6 bases). In germline, CDR1 is DFQATT, CDR2 SNEGSKA (reference sequence). This CDR3 contains 12 residues. The CDR3 DNA sequence: TGCAGTGCTTCAACAGGGAACCCTGAAGCTTTCTTT. It is translated as CSASTGNPEAFF.